This T cell receptor (beta chain) was observed in a study of T cells in narcolepsy. The wider study: Patients with NT1 or NT2 and healthy control donors were enrolled. General study findings and limits: Same-patient CSF and blood CD4+ T cell clonotypes included HCRT-specific and TRIB2-specific autoreactive ones.

This clone was counted a single time. Antigen: not known. Sequencing used immunoSEQ multiplex PCR; TCRdb keeps in-frame clones, though not all of them. Among 20,000 to 25,000 clones, about 80% were seen once, and the ten largest hold about 4%. Germline loops: CDR1 MNHEY, CDR2 SVGAGI. The CDR3 runs to 15 residues. The ends were cut back, 6 bases at V and 1 base at J, with 13 bases in the middle. The sample comprised memory (CD45RA-) CD4+ T cells from blood. The chain carries TRBV6-5 and TRBJ1-5; tentatively, D is TRBD1 (5 bases). This TCR came from a human donor in good health. CDR3 residues: CASSRARGSNQPQHF. The CDR3 coding sequence is TGTGCCAGCAGCCGGGCCCGGGGGAGCAATCAGCCCCAGCATTTT.